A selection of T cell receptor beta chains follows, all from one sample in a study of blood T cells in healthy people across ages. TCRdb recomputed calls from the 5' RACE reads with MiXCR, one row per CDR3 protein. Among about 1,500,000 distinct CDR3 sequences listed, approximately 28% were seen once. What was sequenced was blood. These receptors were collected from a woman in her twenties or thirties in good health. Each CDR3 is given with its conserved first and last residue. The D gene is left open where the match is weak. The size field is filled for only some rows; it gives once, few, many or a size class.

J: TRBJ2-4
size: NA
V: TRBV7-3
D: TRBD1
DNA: TGTGCCAGCAGGGGGGACAGCTCAACCAAAAACATTCAGTACTTC
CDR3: CASRGDSSTKNIQYF

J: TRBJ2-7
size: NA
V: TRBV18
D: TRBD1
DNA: TGTGCCAGCTCACCACCGGGACAGGGCCCCAACGAGCAGTACTTC
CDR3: CASSPPGQGPNEQYF

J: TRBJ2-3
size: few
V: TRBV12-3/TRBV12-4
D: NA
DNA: TGTGCCAGCAGTTTACTTGGCAGGGAGGTAACAGATACGCAGTATTTT
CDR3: CASSLLGREVTDTQYF

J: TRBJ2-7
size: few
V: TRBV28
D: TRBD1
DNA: TGTGCCAGCAACCCCCGGGACAGGGACCACGAGCAGTACTTC
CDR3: CASNPRDRDHEQYF

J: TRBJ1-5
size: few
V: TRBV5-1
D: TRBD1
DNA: TGCGCCAGCAGCTTGGGGTCCGTCGGCAGGGGGCATAGCAATCAGCCCCAGCATTTT
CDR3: CASSLGSVGRGHSNQPQHF

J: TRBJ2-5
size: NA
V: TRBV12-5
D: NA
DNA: TGTGCTACCTCCCGGGGGACGAAAGAGACCCAGTACTTC
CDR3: CATSRGTKETQYF

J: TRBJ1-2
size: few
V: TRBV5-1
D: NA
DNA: TGCGCCAGCAGCTTGGTGGCGGGGGCCAAGGATCCCGGCTACACCTTC
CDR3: CASSLVAGAKDPGYTF

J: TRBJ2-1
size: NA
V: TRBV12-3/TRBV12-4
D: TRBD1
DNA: TGTGCCAGCAGTCCACCGGGACAGGGGTTTCTCGATGAGCAGTTCTTC
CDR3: CASSPPGQGFLDEQFF

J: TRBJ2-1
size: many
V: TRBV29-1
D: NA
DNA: TGCAGCGTTGAAGATGTGGGGGACGGGGCCTACAATGAGCAGTTCTTC
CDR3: CSVEDVGDGAYNEQFF

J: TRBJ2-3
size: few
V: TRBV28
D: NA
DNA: TGTGCCAGCAGTGTCCTCCCCTCAGGGAAAAGCACAGATACGCAGTATTTT
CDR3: CASSVLPSGKSTDTQYF

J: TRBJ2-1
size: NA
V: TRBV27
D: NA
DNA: TGTGCCAGCAGTCCTGCGGGGATCTCGTACAATGAGCAGTTCTTC
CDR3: CASSPAGISYNEQFF

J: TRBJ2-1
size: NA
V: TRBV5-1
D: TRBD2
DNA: TGCGCCAGCAGCTTGGGGACTGGCGGGAGAGGGGCCAATGAGCAGTTCTTC
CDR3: CASSLGTGGRGANEQFF

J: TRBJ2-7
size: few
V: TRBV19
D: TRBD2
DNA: TGTGCCAGTAGTATCCTACTAGCGGGTGACTACGAGCAGTACTTC
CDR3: CASSILLAGDYEQYF

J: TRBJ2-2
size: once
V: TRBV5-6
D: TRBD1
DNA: TGTGCCAGCAGCTACGGACAGGTTGTGCGGGAGCTGTTTTTT
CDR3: CASSYGQVVRELFF

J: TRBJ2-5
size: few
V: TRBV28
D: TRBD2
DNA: TGTGCCAGCAGTTATGCGGGGGGTTCGACCCAGTACTTC
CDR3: CASSYAGGSTQYF

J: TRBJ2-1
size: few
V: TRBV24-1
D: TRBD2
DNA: TGTGCCGCGGGGGGCCGGTACAATGAGCAGTTCTTC
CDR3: CAAGGRYNEQFF

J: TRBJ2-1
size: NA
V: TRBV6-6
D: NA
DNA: TGTGCCAGCAGTTACTCTACCGGGGGTAATACCAATGAGCAGTTCTTC
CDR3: CASSYSTGGNTNEQFF

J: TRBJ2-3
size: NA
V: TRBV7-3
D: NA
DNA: TGTGCCAGCAGCTTAACCGGGACGGGTGCAGATACGCAGTATTTT
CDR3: CASSLTGTGADTQYF

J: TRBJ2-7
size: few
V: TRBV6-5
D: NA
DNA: TGTGCCAACCTAGACGGGGGTAGACGCGGTCGCAACGAGCAGTACTTC
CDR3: CANLDGGRRGRNEQYF

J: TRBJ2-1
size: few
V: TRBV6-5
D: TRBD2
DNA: TGTGCCAGCAGTTACTATGGGAGGGAACAGTTCTTC
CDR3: CASSYYGREQFF

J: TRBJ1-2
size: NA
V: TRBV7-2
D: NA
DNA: TGTGCCAGCAGTCAAGCCCGGGGGGATGGCTACACCTTC
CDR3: CASSQARGDGYTF

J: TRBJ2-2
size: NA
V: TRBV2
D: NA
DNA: TGTGCCAGCAGTCCGGGACTCTCAACCGGGGAGCTGTTTTTT
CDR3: CASSPGLSTGELFF

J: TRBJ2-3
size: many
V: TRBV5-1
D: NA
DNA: TGCGCCAGCAGCTTTGACTCAACCCGCACAGATACGCAGTATTTT
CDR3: CASSFDSTRTDTQYF

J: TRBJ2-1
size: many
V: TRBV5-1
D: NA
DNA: TGCGCCAGCAGTCTTAGCGGAAGTCTTTTGCGGTTCTTC
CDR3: CASSLSGSLLRFF

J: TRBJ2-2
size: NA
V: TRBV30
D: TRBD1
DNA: TGTGCCTGGATTCAGACAGGGGTTCGGACCGGGGAGCTGTTTTTT
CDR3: CAWIQTGVRTGELFF

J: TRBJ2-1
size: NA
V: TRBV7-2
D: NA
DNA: TGTGCCAGCAGCTTAAAACGAAGCTCCCACAATGAGCAGTTCTTC
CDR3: CASSLKRSSHNEQFF

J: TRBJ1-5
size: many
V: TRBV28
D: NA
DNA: TGTGCCAGCAGTTTAATTGGCCAGAATAATCAGCCCCAGCATTTT
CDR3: CASSLIGQNNQPQHF

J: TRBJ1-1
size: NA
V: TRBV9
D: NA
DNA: TGTGCCAGCAGCGTAGTAAAGGGCCCCCTAAACACTGAAGCTTTCTTT
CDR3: CASSVVKGPLNTEAFF

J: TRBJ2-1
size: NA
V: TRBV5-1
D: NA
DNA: TGCGCCAGCAGCTTGGTCACGGGAGTGGGCAATGAGCAGTTCTTC
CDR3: CASSLVTGVGNEQFF

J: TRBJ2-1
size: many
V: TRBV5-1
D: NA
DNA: TGCGCCAGCACCTTCCGTGACAGCTCCTACAATGAGCAGTTCTTC
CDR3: CASTFRDSSYNEQFF

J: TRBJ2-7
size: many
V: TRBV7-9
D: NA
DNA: TGTGCCAGCAGCTCGGGACGGTTGGACTACGAGCAGTACTTC
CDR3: CASSSGRLDYEQYF

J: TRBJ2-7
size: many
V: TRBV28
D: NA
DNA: TGTGCCAGCGGTCGAGGGACGGTTGCCGAGCAGTACTTC
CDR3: CASGRGTVAEQYF

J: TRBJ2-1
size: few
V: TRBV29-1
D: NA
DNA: TGCAGCGTTGCCCTAGGAAGCTCCTACAATGAGCAGTTCTTC
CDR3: CSVALGSSYNEQFF

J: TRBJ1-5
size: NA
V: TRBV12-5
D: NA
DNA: TGTGCTAGTGGGGATGGACAGCCAAATCAGCCCCAGCATTTT
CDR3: CASGDGQPNQPQHF

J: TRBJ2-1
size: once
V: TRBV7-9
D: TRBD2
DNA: TGTGCCAGCAGCTCGACTAGCCCAGAGACCCAGTTCTTC
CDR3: CASSSTSPETQFF

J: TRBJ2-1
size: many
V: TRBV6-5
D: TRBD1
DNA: TGTGCCAGCAGCCAACCGGGACAGGGTTTCAATGAGCAGTTCTTC
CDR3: CASSQPGQGFNEQFF

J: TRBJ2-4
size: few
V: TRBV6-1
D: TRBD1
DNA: TGTGCCAGCAGGGACAGGCTTCCCAAAAACATTCAGTACTTC
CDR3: CASRDRLPKNIQYF

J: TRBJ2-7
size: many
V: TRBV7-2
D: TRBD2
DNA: TGTGCCAGCAGTCCATCTAGCGGGGGGGTCATCGAGCAGTACTTC
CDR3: CASSPSSGGVIEQYF

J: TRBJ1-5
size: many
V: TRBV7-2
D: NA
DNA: TGTGCCAGCAGCGTTGTAAGTAATCAGCCCCAGCATTTT
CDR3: CASSVVSNQPQHF

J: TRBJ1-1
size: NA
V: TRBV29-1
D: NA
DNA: TGCAGCGTCTCAGGGGTAGGGGGGGCTTTCTTT
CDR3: CSVSGVGGAFF

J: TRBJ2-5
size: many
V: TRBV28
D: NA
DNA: TGTGCCAGTAGTTTAGGGACTTCTTGGGGGACCCAGTACTTC
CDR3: CASSLGTSWGTQYF

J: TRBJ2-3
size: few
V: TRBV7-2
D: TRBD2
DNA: TGTGCCAGCAGCGGGGGACTAGCGTCGTACTTGAACACAGATACGCAGTATTTT
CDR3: CASSGGLASYLNTDTQYF

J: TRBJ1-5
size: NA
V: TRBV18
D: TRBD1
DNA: TGTGCCAGCTCACTGAGGACAGGGGACTATCAGCCCCAGCATTTT
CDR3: CASSLRTGDYQPQHF

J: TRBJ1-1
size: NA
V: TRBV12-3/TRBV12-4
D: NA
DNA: TGTGCCAGCAGACCTGGACGGGGGAACACTGAAGCTTTCTTT
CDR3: CASRPGRGNTEAFF

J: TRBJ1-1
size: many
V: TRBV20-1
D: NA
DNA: TGTTCGGCCGGGCGGGGCACTGAAGCTTTCTTT
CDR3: CSAGRGTEAFF

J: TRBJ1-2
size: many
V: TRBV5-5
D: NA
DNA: TGTGCCAGCAGCTTGGGGCTCGAAGGCTACACCTTC
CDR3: CASSLGLEGYTF

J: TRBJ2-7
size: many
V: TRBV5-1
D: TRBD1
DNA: TGCGCCAGCAGCCCTCCGGGGACAGGGTACGAGCAGTACTTC
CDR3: CASSPPGTGYEQYF

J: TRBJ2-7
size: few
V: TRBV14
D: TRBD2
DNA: TGTGCCAGCAGTCTAGCGGGTACGAACGAGCAGTACTTC
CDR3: CASSLAGTNEQYF

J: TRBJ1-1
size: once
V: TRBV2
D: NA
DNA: TGTGCCAGCAGGGGCCGGGAGCTGAACACTGAAGCTTTCTTT
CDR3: CASRGRELNTEAFF

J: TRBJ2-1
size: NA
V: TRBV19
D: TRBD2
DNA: TGTGCCAGTACCAAGACGACGAGCGGGGCCTACAATGGGCAGTTCTTC
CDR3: CASTKTTSGAYNGQFF

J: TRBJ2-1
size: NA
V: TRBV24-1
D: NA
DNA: TGTGCCACCAGTGATTCGGGGGAGCAGTTCTTC
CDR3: CATSDSGEQFF

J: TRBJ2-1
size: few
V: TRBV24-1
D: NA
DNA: TGTGCCACCAGTGAAACCGGGACTCTTTCCTACAATGAGCAGTTCTTC
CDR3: CATSETGTLSYNEQFF

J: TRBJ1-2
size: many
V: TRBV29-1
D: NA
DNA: TGCAGCGGGACTAGGCAGGCGACTAACTATGGCTACACCTTC
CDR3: CSGTRQATNYGYTF